The 5 T cell receptor beta chains presented below share a single source sample, sequenced in a study of T cell responses to AZD1222 COVID-19 vaccine. Sequenced by immunoSEQ multiplex PCR; TCRdb stores in-frame clones only, minus some. The sample has about 150,000 clones, about nine tenths seen once; the top ten hold less than 2%. This sample comprised peripheral blood, obtained on day 0 of AZD1222 vaccination. The receptor set was obtained from an adult in good health.

The rearrangement uses TRBV27 and TRBJ1-5, with no clear D. The V gene's germline CDR1 is MNHEY and CDR2 SMNVEV (reference sequence). The V gene lost 2 bases and the J gene lost 3 bases, with 17 bases spanning the gap. The CDR3 is 17 residues long. The CDR3 DNA sequence: TGTGCCAGCAGTTTAGGTACCCCGGACTTACCCAATCAGCCCCAGCATTTT. Its protein is CASSLGTPDLPNQPQHF.

The chain combines TRBV6-5 with TRBJ2-6, with TRBD1 as a possible D gene (5 bases). Germline-derived CDR1 and CDR2 are MNHEY and SVGAGI. The V end was cut by 5 bases, the J end by 2 bases, with 7 bases between. This CDR3 is built from 14 residues. The CDR3, as DNA: TGTGCCAGCAGTCAGGGTGCTGGGGCCAACGTCCTGACTTTC. Its translation is CASSQGAGANVLTF.

The chain has TRBV10-3 and TRBJ2-7, with a weak D call TRBD2 (5 bases). Germline CDR1 and CDR2: ENHRY and SYGVKD. The V end was cut by 0 bases, the J end by 6 bases, with 18 bases between. CDR3 length: 16 amino acids. The CDR3 reads CAISESAVRLAIEQYF. CDR3 coding DNA: TGTGCCATCAGTGAGTCAGCGGTTCGACTCGCAATCGAGCAGTACTTC.

The chain has TRBV7-7 and TRBJ1-4, with a possible D match to TRBD1 (6 bases). Germline CDR1 SSHAT, CDR2 FNYEAQ (reference sequence). Trimming took off 5 bases at V and 8 bases at J, with 18 bases between the two ends. The CDR3 contains 15 residues. CDR3 sequence: CASSQTDEGGEKLFF. Written as DNA, the CDR3 is TGTGCCAGCAGCCAAACCGATGAGGGGGGGGAAAAACTGTTTTTT.

Details on this clone: At the DNA level, this CDR3 is encoded by other sequences in the same sample as well. The CDR3 DNA follows: TGTGCCAGCAGCCAGGGACTAGCGGATTACAATGAGCAGTTCTTC. Amino acid sequence: CASSQGLADYNEQFF. The V and J genes are TRBV4-2 and TRBJ2-1; 11 nucleotides match TRBD2. This CDR3 is 15 amino acids long. The ends lost 3 bases at V and 4 bases at J; junction bases unmatched: 2. The germline CDR1 and CDR2 sequences are LGHNA and YNFKEQ.